The clone carrying this TCR beta chain has a single count. This specimen belongs to a study of T-cell memory formation after mild COVID-19. Each CDR3 protein is one row after TCRdb ran MiXCR on the 5' RACE reads. The sample lists 100,000 to 150,000 distinct CDR3 sequences; more than 15% were seen once. Between the trimmed V and J ends, which lost 7 bases and 0 bases, there was a span of 13 bases. The CDR3 consists of 14 residues. The chain links TRBV12-3 or TRBV12-4 to TRBJ2-7; a possible D gene is TRBD2 (5 bases). Specimen: PBMCs or a T cell subset sorted from them (not recorded which). The clonotype was recovered from a man aged 18 to 30 who had mild COVID-19 (a few samples of this study predate the infection). Cell type and time point are not known. The CDR3, as DNA: TGTGCCAGCACCCTAGCCCTAAGCTCCTACGAGCAGTACTTC. This gives the protein CASTLALSSYEQYF.